This TCR beta chain was captured by sequencing in a study of shared clonotypes between healthy human individuals. Study-level background: Researchers assigned three CD4 naive, three CD4 memory, two CD8 naive and one CD8 memory plate to each donor.

Caucasian adults living in Nashville, Tennessee, provided all samples. CD45RA-negative memory and CD45RA+ naive subsets were split from the CD4+ cells. Data came from immunoSEQ multiplex PCR; TCRdb stores just in-frame clones and leaves some out. The sample holds around 2,000,000 clones, roughly 94% seen once. Looked up from germline, CDR1 is MNHEY and CDR2 is SMNVEV (reference sequence). Trimming removed 3 bases from V and 2 bases from J, with 7 bases in between. There are 13 residues in the CDR3. With respect to this clone: The same CDR3 arises from other DNA sequences in this sample as well.

The receptor comes from a young man in good health. Material: naive CD4+ T cells sorted from blood. Subset described: CD45RA+ positively selected. The rearrangement links TRBV27 to TRBJ1-2; D is perhaps TRBD1 (6 bases). The CDR3 loop reads CASSFTGNYGYTF. Written as DNA, the CDR3 is TGTGCCAGCAGTTTCACAGGGAACTATGGCTACACCTTC.